The present TCR beta chain was sequenced within a study of blood T cell repertoires in COVID-19. Study-wide background: In each case, the material was cDNA or gDNA derived from T cells, B-cell-depleted T cells, or PBMCs.

Libraries were prepared by immunoSEQ multiplex PCR; TCRdb keeps only in-frame clonotypes and omits some of them. The table includes approximately 470,000 clones, around 90% detected once. Participants had their cohort set by participant-reported clinical history. V was clipped by 5 bases and J by 5 bases; unmatched bases: 9. The CDR3 is 15 amino acids. Germline-derived CDR1 and CDR2 are MDHEN and SYDVKM. The gene calls are TRBV28 and TRBJ1-1, with TRBD1 matching 9 bases. The receptor's source is a woman aged 18-29 years who had recovered from COVID-19. The sample consisted of PBMCs or T cells enriched from blood (not recorded which). CDR3 amino acids: CASSLPQGAATEAFF. CDR3 in DNA: TGTGCCAGCAGTCTCCCACAGGGGGCGGCAACTGAAGCTTTCTTT.